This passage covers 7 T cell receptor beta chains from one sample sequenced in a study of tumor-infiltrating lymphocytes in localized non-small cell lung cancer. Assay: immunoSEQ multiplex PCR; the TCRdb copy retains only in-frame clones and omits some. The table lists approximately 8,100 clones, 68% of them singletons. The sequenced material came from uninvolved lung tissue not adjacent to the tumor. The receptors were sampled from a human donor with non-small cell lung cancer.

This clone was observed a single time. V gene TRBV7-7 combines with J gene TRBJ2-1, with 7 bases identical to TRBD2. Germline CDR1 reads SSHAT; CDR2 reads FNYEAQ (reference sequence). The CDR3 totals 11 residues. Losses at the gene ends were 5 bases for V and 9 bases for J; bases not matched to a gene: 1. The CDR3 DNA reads TGTGCCAGCAGCACGGGGGGTGAGCAGTTCTTC. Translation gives CASSTGGEQFF.

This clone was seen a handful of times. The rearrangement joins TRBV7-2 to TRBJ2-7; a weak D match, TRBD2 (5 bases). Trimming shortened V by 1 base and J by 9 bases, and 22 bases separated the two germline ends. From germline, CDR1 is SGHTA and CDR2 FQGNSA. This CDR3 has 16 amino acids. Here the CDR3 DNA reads TGTGCCAGCAGCTTAGAACGGGGTACAGCCTCATTGGGGCAGTACTTC. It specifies CASSLERGTASLGQYF.

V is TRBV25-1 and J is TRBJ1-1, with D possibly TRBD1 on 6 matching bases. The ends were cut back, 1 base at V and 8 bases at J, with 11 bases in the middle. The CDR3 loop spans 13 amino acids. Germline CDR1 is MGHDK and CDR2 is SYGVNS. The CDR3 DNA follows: TGTGCCAGCAGTGAATTCGGGGGCTCGGAAGCTTTCTTT. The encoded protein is CASSEFGGSEAFF.

This chain's CDR3 is CASSQGLQETQYF. The DNA of the CDR3 is TGTGCCAGCAGCCAGGGACTACAAGAGACCCAGTACTTC. The chain couples TRBV7-2 to TRBJ2-5, with TRBD2 matching 7 bases. The CDR3 is made up of 13 amino acids. Trimming took 5 bases from V and 2 from J; bases not matched to a gene: 2. CDR1 and CDR2 from the germline V gene are SGHTA and FQGNSA.

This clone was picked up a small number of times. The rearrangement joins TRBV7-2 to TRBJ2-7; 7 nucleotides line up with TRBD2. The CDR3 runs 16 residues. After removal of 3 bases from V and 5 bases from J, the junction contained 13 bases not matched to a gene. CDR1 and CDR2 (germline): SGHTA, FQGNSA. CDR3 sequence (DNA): TGTGCCAGCAGCTTTAGGTGGCGGGAGTACGGACACGAGCAGTACTTC. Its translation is CASSFRWREYGHEQYF.

CDR3 amino acids: CASSDTLAGAVELFF. CDR3 bases: TGTGCCAGCAGTGATACCCTAGCGGGAGCGGTGGAGCTGTTTTTT. The rearrangement links TRBV25-1 to TRBJ2-2; TRBD2 aligns across 10 bases. CDR1 is MGHDK, CDR2 SYGVNS, per germline. This CDR3 is built from 15 residues. J was trimmed by 10 bases and V by 3 bases; bases with no gene match: 8.

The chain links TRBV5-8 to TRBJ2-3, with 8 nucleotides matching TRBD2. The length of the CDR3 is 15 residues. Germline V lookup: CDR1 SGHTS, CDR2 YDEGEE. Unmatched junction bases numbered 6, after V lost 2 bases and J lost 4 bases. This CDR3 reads CASSFSGSGADTQYF. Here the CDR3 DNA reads TGTGCCAGCAGCTTCAGCGGGAGTGGCGCAGATACGCAGTATTTT. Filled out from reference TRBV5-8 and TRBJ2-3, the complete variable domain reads EAGVTQSPTHLIKTRGQQATLRCSPISGHTSVYWYQQALGLGLQFLLWYDEGEERNRGNFPPRFSGRQFPNYSSELNVNALELEDSALYLCASSFSGSGADTQYFGPGTRLTVL.